The 4 T cell receptor beta chains below come from one sample, sequenced in a study of cytomegalovirus exposure and HLA in healthy donors (dated by TCRdb to 2016 to 2017). Library preparation was by the immunoSEQ multiplex PCR assay. A mixture of 60 forward primers for TCR Vbeta segments and 13 reverse primers for TCR Jbeta segments was used in the multiplex PCR. In TCRdb, the immuneACCESS table is reduced to in-frame sequences with V and J assigned. These tables do not hold every clone; where another copy was compared, an unresolved V gene accounts for under half, and the others remain unexplained. The sample has around 97,000 clones on record. 3% to 3.5% of the sample is taken by the ten largest. Specimen: PBMCs. The receptor source for this set is a man aged 40-50 years in good health and CMV-seronegative.

The CDR3 nucleotides read TGTGCCAGCAGCGCGGTAGGACAGAACACCGGGGAGCTGTTTTTT. Residues: CASSAVGQNTGELFF. The chain is built from TRBV5-4 and TRBJ2-2, with a weak D call TRBD1 (5 bases). CDR1 is SGHNT, CDR2 YYREEE, per germline (reference sequence). The CDR3 has 15 residues. Trimming left V 4 bases short and J 1 base short, with 11 bases between.

V usage is TRBV30 and J usage is TRBJ2-7; D possibly corresponds to TRBD2 (6 bases). This CDR3 region has 13 residues. Trimming cost V 2 bases and J 7 bases, with 15 bases left between them. CDR1 GTSNPN and CDR2 SVGIG come from the germline V gene (reference sequence). CDR3 coding DNA: TGTGCCTGGAGTTCCGCAGGGACTGGAGAGCAGTACTTC. Encoded protein: CAWSSAGTGEQYF. The full variable domain, completed using reference TRBV30 and TRBJ2-7, is SQTIHQWPATLVQPVGSPLSLECTVEGTSNPNLYWYRQAAGRGLQLLFYSVGIGQISSEVPQNLSASRPQDRQFILSSKKLLLSDSGFYLCAWSSAGTGEQYFGPGTRLTVT.

The chain joins TRBV28 to TRBJ1-1; D is unclear. Germline CDR1 MDHEN, CDR2 SYDVKM. The ends were cut back, 2 bases at V and 8 bases at J, with 9 bases in the middle. This CDR3 has 12 amino acids. The CDR3 sequence is CASSLGPLEAFF. In nucleotides, the CDR3 is TGTGCCAGCAGTTTAGGGCCGCTGGAAGCTTTCTTT.

V is TRBV19 and J is TRBJ1-2; possibly TRBD1 for D (6 bases). In germline, CDR1 is LNHDA, CDR2 SQIVND (reference sequence). Trimming removed 7 bases from V and 4 bases from J, with 19 bases in between. This CDR3 has 15 residues. The chain's CDR3 is CASKESGGQSYGYTF. Written as DNA, the CDR3 is TGTGCCAGTAAGGAGTCGGGGGGCCAAAGCTATGGCTACACCTTC.